The T cell receptor (beta chain) described here comes from a study of lymphopenia after photon versus proton radiotherapy. The study's findings and limits: Relative stability marked proton patients; photon patients lost diversity and naive cells. Larger post-nadir TCR diversity loss correlated inversely with survival in deceased patients.

As for this clone: Its matching antigen is unknown.

Clones were read by immunoSEQ multiplex PCR, and TCRdb kept only the in-frame ones, dropping some. This sample has roughly 49,000 clones, with 92% found just once. Trimming left V 5 bases short and J 1 base short, with 8 bases between. This CDR3 has 13 residues. In germline, CDR1 is WSHSY, CDR2 SAAADI. Here the sequenced sample was peripheral blood, taken from a patient treated with photon-based radiotherapy. The chain couples TRBV10-2 to TRBJ1-1, with a tentative D call TRBD1 (5 bases). This clonotype was obtained from a woman aged 40 to 50 with cholangiocarcinoma. CDR3 loop: CASSRGENTEAFF. As DNA, the CDR3 is TGCGCCAGCAGTAGGGGCGAGAACACTGAAGCTTTCTTT.